These 28 T cell receptor beta chains share one sample of origin, sequenced in a study of blood T cell repertoires in COVID-19. Profiled with immunoSEQ multiplex PCR; TCRdb holds only in-frame clones, not every one. The sample shows approximately 230,000 clones, approximately 84% of them seen only once. Specimen: PBMCs or T cells enriched from blood (not recorded which). Every receptor here comes from a man between 18 and 35 years old who had recovered from COVID-19.

The chain joins TRBV11-2 to TRBJ1-2, with D uncertain. The CDR3 runs 16 residues. The germline V and J ends were trimmed by 4 bases and 1 base, with 16 bases remaining between them. Per germline, CDR1 SGHAT and CDR2 FQNNGV. The CDR3: CASSSPGVIDNYGYTF. The CDR3 DNA reads TGTGCCAGCAGCTCCCCCGGGGTTATAGATAACTATGGCTACACCTTC.

This clone showed up just once. The rearrangement uses TRBV5-6 and TRBJ1-4; 7 bases match TRBD1. The CDR3 runs to 17 residues. The V gene end was trimmed by 0 bases and the J gene end by 1 base; junction bases not matched to a gene: 6. Per the germline V gene, CDR1 is SGHDT and CDR2 is YYEEEE. The DNA for the CDR3 is TGTGCCAGCAGCTTGGACAGGGGCACCGGAACTAATGAAAAACTGTTTTTT. Its protein is CASSLDRGTGTNEKLFF.

This clone has just one count. J is TRBJ1-1 and V is TRBV11-2; 11 bases map to TRBD1. The CDR3 length is 13 residues. The J segment lost 10 bases and the V segment lost 1 base, leaving 2 bases of the junction unmatched. The germline CDR1 and CDR2 sequences are SGHAT and FQNNGV. CDR3: CASSLGTGGRAFF. The DNA for the CDR3 is TGTGCCAGCAGCTTAGGGACAGGGGGCAGAGCTTTCTTT.

CDR3 nucleotide sequence: TGCGCCAGCAGCGAACTAGCGGGGACCTACGAGCAGTACTTC. As protein: CASSELAGTYEQYF. The V call is TRBV5-1, the J call TRBJ2-7; TRBD2 agrees at 10 bases. The CDR3 runs 14 residues. Germline V lookup: CDR1 SGHRS, CDR2 YFSETQ. V dropped 4 bases and J dropped 2; count of bases not matched to a gene: 3.

This clone was seen once. This chain joins TRBV7-9 and TRBJ1-5, with D tentatively TRBD1 (6 bases). Germline assignment: CDR1 SEHNR and CDR2 FQNEAQ (reference sequence). The length of the CDR3 is 15 residues. The V and J ends lost 5 bases and 2 bases respectively, with 13 bases between them. CDR3 amino acids: CASSPRGGGNQPQHF. CDR3 sequence (DNA): TGTGCCAGCAGCCCTCGGGGGGGCGGCAATCAGCCCCAGCATTTT.

This rearrangement joins TRBV27 to TRBJ1-1; TRBD1 is a possible D gene (6 bases). The CDR3 runs 16 residues. CDR1 and CDR2 from the germline V gene are MNHEY and SMNVEV (reference sequence). Trimming shortened V by 0 bases and J by 8 bases, and 19 bases separated the two germline ends. CDR3 sequence: CASSLSSLGGRKEAFF. The CDR3 bases are TGTGCCAGCAGTTTATCGTCTCTCGGGGGGCGGAAAGAAGCTTTCTTT.

The chain has TRBV24-1 and TRBJ2-2, with D possibly TRBD2 on 6 matching bases. The germline V and J ends were trimmed by 0 bases and 6 bases, with 10 bases remaining between them. Germline CDR1 and CDR2: KGHDR and SFDVKD. The CDR3 is made up of 15 amino acids. For the CDR3, the DNA is TGTGCCACCAGTGATTTGAGCAGGGAGGCCGGGGAGCTGTTTTTT. It specifies CATSDLSREAGELFF.

The J gene is TRBJ2-7, the V gene TRBV7-9; maybe TRBD1 (5 bases). The CDR3 has 13 amino acids. Trimming cost V 8 bases and J 7 bases, with 18 bases left between them. Germline loops: CDR1 SEHNR, CDR2 FQNEAQ (reference sequence). The CDR3 region has the DNA TGTGCCAGCCCCCAGGGCCCACTTGAGGAGCAGTACTTC. This codes for CASPQGPLEEQYF. The whole variable domain, remainder taken from reference TRBV7-9 and TRBJ2-7, is DTGVSQNPRHKITKRGQNVTFRCDPISEHNRLYWYRQTLGQGPEFLTYFQNEAQLEKSRLLSDRFSAERPKGSFSTLEIQRTEQGDSAMYLCASPQGPLEEQYFGPGTRLTVT.

The rearrangement uses TRBV11-2 and TRBJ1-2; 8 bases match TRBD1. Unmatched junction bases numbered 5, after V lost 1 base and J lost 4 bases. Germline assignment: CDR1 SGHAT and CDR2 FQNNGV. This CDR3 spans 15 amino acids. CDR3 residues: CASSLGSGGAYGYTF. CDR3 in DNA: TGTGCCAGCAGCTTAGGGTCAGGGGGCGCCTATGGCTACACCTTC.

This chain joins TRBV13 and TRBJ2-5; 8 bases line up with TRBD2. There are 15 residues in the CDR3. CDR1 is PRHDT, CDR2 FYEKMQ, per germline (reference sequence). V shed 0 bases and J 4 bases; nucleotides not matched to a gene: 4. The CDR3 spells CASSLGGSGVETQYF. Here the CDR3 DNA reads TGTGCCAGCAGCTTAGGGGGTAGCGGGGTAGAGACCCAGTACTTC.

J is TRBJ1-1 and V is TRBV24-1; no reliable D call. The germline V gene has CDR1 KGHDR and CDR2 SFDVKD. The CDR3 runs to 12 residues. Trimming took off 3 bases at V and 11 bases at J, with 12 bases between the two ends. In DNA form, the CDR3 reads TGTGCCACCAGTGATCCTGGACTGGGGGCTTTCTTT. Encoded protein: CATSDPGLGAFF.

The rearrangement joins TRBV7-3 to TRBJ2-1, with D perhaps matching TRBD1 (6 bases). This CDR3 is 13 amino acids long. V was pared by 6 bases and J by 6 bases, with 12 bases between. Germline V gene lookup returns CDR1 SGHTA and CDR2 FQGTGA. The CDR3 region has the DNA TGTGCCAGCAGGGACCGGGACACCAATGAGCAGTTCTTC. Protein sequence: CASRDRDTNEQFF.

The V call is TRBV6-6, the J call TRBJ1-6; D uncertain. Trimming stripped 5 bases from V and 4 bases from J, with 18 bases between. Germline V lookup: CDR1 MNHNY, CDR2 SVGAGI (reference sequence). The CDR3 extends over 17 amino acids. The CDR3 DNA reads TGTGCCAGCAGTCACCCTCGGTCGACGGGATATAATTCACCCCTCCACTTT. Its protein is CASSHPRSTGYNSPLHF.

Of note for this clone: The same CDR3 is also encoded by other DNA sequences in this sample. The V gene is TRBV6-5, the J gene TRBJ2-5, with 9 nucleotides matching TRBD1. The trim removed 5 bases at V and 5 bases at J, leaving 6 bases unmatched. The CDR3 totals 14 residues. Germline V CDR1 and CDR2: MNHEY, SVGAGI. The CDR3 loop reads CASSKTGGRETQYF. The CDR3 coding sequence is TGTGCCAGCAGTAAGACAGGGGGGAGGGAGACCCAGTACTTC.

This clone was detected only a few times. V is TRBV7-8 and J is TRBJ2-1; the D is unclear. V shed 4 bases and J shed 1 base, with 11 bases lying between them. The CDR3 spans 15 residues. The germline V gene encodes CDR1 SGHVS and CDR2 FQNEAQ. CDR3 region: CASSSAVGSYNEQFF. The CDR3 region has the DNA TGTGCCAGCAGCTCAGCTGTCGGGTCCTACAATGAGCAGTTCTTC.

This sequence joins TRBV27 and TRBJ2-7; D is unclear. The CDR3 contains 13 residues. V shed 2 bases and J shed 2 bases, with 7 bases lying between them. Germline values: CDR1 MNHEY, CDR2 SMNVEV (reference sequence). CDR3 bases: TGTGCCAGCAGTTTAAGGAGAACCTACGAGCAGTACTTC. Encoded protein: CASSLRRTYEQYF.

CDR3: CAERDSGANVLTF. The CDR3 region has the DNA TGTGCGGAGCGGGATTCTGGGGCCAACGTCCTGACTTTC. The chain uses TRBV30 and TRBJ2-6; 7 nucleotides align to TRBD2. Germline assignment: CDR1 GTSNPN and CDR2 SVGIG (reference sequence). This CDR3 contains 13 residues.

This chain connects TRBV11-3 to TRBJ2-3; TRBD1 agrees at 8 bases. V shed 0 bases and J 2 bases; nucleotides not matched to a gene: 4. The germline gives CDR1 SGHNT, CDR2 YENEEA. The length of the CDR3 is 16 residues. The CDR3 sequence is CASSLDARGPTDTQYF. The CDR3 DNA sequence: TGTGCCAGCAGCTTAGATGCCAGGGGGCCCACAGATACGCAGTATTTT.

CDR3 nucleotide sequence: TGCGCCAGCAGCTTATCACTAGCGGGAGGGACAGATACGCAGTATTTT. This codes for CASSLSLAGGTDTQYF. J is TRBJ2-3 and V is TRBV5-1; 13 bases agree with TRBD2. The CDR3 has 16 residues. The germline V gene has CDR1 SGHRS and CDR2 YFSETQ. V lost 2 bases to trimming and J lost 3 bases; unmatched junction nucleotides: 3.

This clone was recorded once. V gene TRBV7-9 combines with J gene TRBJ1-5; D unresolved. V lost 0 bases to trimming and J lost 2 bases, with 11 bases between them. The germline gives CDR1 SEHNR, CDR2 FQNEAQ (reference sequence). This CDR3 has 16 residues. CDR3 sequence (DNA): TGTGCCAGCAGCTTAGCGCCGATCGGGGGCAATCAGCCCCAGCATTTT. Amino acid sequence: CASSLAPIGGNQPQHF.

This chain uses TRBV7-9 with TRBJ2-5, with D maybe TRBD2 (5 bases). The germline V gene encodes CDR1 SEHNR and CDR2 FQNEAQ (reference sequence). Trimming took 8 bases from V and 5 from J, leaving 15 bases between them. The CDR3 sequence is 13 residues long. CDR3 coding DNA: TGTGCCAGCCGCGGTGGACTCCCGGAGACCCAGTACTTC. It yields the protein CASRGGLPETQYF.

The chain employs TRBV10-2 and TRBJ2-6; 9 bases fit TRBD1. In germline, CDR1 is WSHSY, CDR2 SAAADI. The V and J ends lost 7 bases and 5 bases, in that order; junction bases with no gene match: 6. This CDR3 is built from 15 residues. Here the CDR3 DNA reads TGCGCCAGCAAACAACAGGGGGCTCGGGCCAACGTCCTGACTTTC. As protein: CASKQQGARANVLTF.

The chain combines TRBV5-4 with TRBJ1-1, with D possibly being TRBD1 (5 bases). The CDR3 covers 16 residues. Germline CDR1 reads SGHNT; CDR2 reads YYREEE (reference sequence). Deletions cut 3 bases from V and 1 base from J, with 16 bases between. CDR3 protein: CASSWGVEGWNTEAFF. Here the CDR3 DNA reads TGTGCCAGCAGCTGGGGGGTGGAGGGCTGGAACACTGAAGCTTTCTTT.

The V call is TRBV5-1, the J call TRBJ1-2; TRBD1 matches at 9 bases. The CDR3 is made up of 14 amino acids. Germline trimming cut 4 bases from V and 7 bases from J; bases unmatched to any gene: 8. Germline V gene sequence: CDR1 SGHRS, CDR2 YFSETQ. The CDR3 spells CASSMDRGSSGYTF. The CDR3, as DNA: TGCGCCAGCAGCATGGACAGGGGAAGTAGTGGCTACACCTTC.

The J gene is TRBJ2-7, the V gene TRBV6-5; weak D call: TRBD1 (5 bases). Germline V gene lookup returns CDR1 MNHEY and CDR2 SVGAGI. With 2 bases removed from V and 1 base from J, the gap between germline ends came to 12 bases. This CDR3 is 15 amino acids long. CDR3 DNA: TGTGCCAGCAGTTACGGGCAGGGTGTTTCCTACGAGCAGTACTTC. Translation gives CASSYGQGVSYEQYF.

This chain links TRBV11-2 with TRBJ1-4, with a tentative D call TRBD1 (5 bases). Germline CDR1 is SGHAT and CDR2 is FQNNGV. Between the trimmed V and J ends, which lost 5 bases and 7 bases, there was a span of 20 bases. This CDR3 contains 16 residues. CDR3 sequence: CASSPRVEGSSEKLFF. CDR3 bases: TGTGCCAGCAGCCCTAGGGTGGAGGGGAGTAGTGAAAAACTGTTTTTT.

V and J are TRBV7-2 and TRBJ2-7; D gene uncertain. The CDR3 runs 16 residues. Germline V lookup: CDR1 SGHTA, CDR2 FQGNSA. V lost 1 base and J 9 bases, leaving 22 bases between the germline ends. The CDR3 loop is CASSLVIGSLTVGQYF. The CDR3 DNA reads as TGTGCCAGCAGCTTAGTGATCGGGTCCCTGACGGTCGGGCAGTACTTC.

This sequence joins TRBV5-1 and TRBJ1-2; 8 nucleotides agree with TRBD1. Germline-derived CDR1 and CDR2 are SGHRS and YFSETQ. Unmatched junction bases numbered 9, after V lost 8 bases and J lost 0 bases. The CDR3 has 15 residues. The CDR3 DNA follows: TGCGCCAGTCACACAGGGGGGGTAGCTAACTATGGCTACACCTTC. Encoded protein: CASHTGGVANYGYTF.